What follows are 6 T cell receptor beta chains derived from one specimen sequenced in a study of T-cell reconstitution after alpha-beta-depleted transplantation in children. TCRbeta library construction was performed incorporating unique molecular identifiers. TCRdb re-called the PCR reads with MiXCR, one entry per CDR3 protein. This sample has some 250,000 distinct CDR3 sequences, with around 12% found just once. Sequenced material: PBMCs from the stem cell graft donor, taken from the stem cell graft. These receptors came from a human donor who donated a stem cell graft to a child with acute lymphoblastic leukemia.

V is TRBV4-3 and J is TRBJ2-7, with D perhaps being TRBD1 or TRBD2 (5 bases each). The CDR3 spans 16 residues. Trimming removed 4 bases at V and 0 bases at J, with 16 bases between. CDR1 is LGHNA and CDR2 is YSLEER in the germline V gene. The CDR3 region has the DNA TGCGCCAGCAGCCTCCTGAGAGGGGCAGACTCCTACGAGCAGTACTTC. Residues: CASSLLRGADSYEQYF.

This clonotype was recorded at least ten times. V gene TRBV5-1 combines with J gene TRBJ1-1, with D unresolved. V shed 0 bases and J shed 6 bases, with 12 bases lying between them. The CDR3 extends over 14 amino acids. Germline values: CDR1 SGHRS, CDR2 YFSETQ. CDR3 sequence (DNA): TGCGCCAGCAGCTTGGAGGGTGAGACCCCTGAAGCTTTCTTT. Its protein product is CASSLEGETPEAFF.

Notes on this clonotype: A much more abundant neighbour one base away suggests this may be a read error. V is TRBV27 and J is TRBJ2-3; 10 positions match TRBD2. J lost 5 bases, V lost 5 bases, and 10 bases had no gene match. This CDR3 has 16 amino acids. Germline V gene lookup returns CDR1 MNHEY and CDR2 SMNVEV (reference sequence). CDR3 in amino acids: CASSHLTERGGDTQYF. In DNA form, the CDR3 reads TGTGCCAGCAGTCACCTGACTGAGCGGGGGGGAGATACGCAGTATTTT.

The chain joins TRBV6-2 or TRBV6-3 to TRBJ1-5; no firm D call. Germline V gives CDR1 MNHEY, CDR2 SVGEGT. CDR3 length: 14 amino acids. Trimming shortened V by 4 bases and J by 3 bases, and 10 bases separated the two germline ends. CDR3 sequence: CASSFTEINQPQHF. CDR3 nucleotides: TGTGCCAGCAGTTTTACAGAGATCAATCAGCCCCAGCATTTT.

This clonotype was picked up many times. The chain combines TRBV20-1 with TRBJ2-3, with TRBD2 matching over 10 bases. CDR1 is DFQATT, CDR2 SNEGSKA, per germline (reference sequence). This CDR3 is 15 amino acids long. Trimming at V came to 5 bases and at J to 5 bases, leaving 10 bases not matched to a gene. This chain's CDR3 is CSAQLAGRVEDTQYF. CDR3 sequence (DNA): TGCAGTGCTCAACTAGCGGGAAGGGTGGAAGATACGCAGTATTTT.

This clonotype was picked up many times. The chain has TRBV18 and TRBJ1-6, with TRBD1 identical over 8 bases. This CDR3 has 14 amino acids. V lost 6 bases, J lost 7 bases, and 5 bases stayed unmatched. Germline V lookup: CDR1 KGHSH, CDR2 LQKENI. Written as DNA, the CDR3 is TGTGCCAGCTCCTCGGACAGGGTAAATTCACCCCTCCACTTT. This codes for CASSSDRVNSPLHF.